These 18 T cell receptor beta chains were sequenced from one sample in a study of T cells after posttransplantation cyclophosphamide (dated by TCRdb to 2015 to 2016). Library generation was performed with the immunoSEQ multiplex PCR assay. TCRdb stores this immuneACCESS table with in-frame sequences only. Part of the clones is absent; in the studies checked, under half of the shortfall reflects unresolved V genes, and no reason is known for the rest. The table for this sample lists around 37,000 clones; 78% of them were counted only once. The ten top clones hold roughly 7.4% of the sample. The treatment or condition label of this sample denotes: high-dose cyclophosphamide on days +3 and +4 as single-agent GVHD prophylaxis. Busulfan and fludarabine conditioning, a related or unrelated marrow graft, and cyclophosphamide on days +3 and +4 were given to PTCy patients. This material consisted of CD4+ T cells sorted from blood, taken roughly 1,900 days after a stem cell transplant with posttransplant cyclophosphamide. The receptor source for this set is a female patient in her thirties or forties who received an allogeneic stem cell transplant from a related donor, was CMV-positive, and had no GVHD. Because of the transplant, the T cells may be the graft donor's rather than the patient's own.

The V and J genes are TRBV15 and TRBJ1-5, with D possibly TRBD1 on 5 matching bases. The CDR3 is 17 residues long. Per germline, CDR1 LNHNV and CDR2 YYDKDF (reference sequence). V gave up 0 bases and J gave up 2 bases, with 14 bases separating them. The CDR3 DNA reads TGTGCCACCAGCAGAGATGAAGGGGCTCGGGGCAATCAGCCCCAGCATTTT. Its protein is CATSRDEGARGNQPQHF.

The rearrangement uses TRBV9 and TRBJ2-2; weak D call: TRBD1 (5 bases). The CDR3 covers 14 residues. Germline V gene data show CDR1 as SGDLS and CDR2 as YYNGEE. The germline V and J ends were trimmed by 2 bases and 4 bases, with 9 bases remaining between them. CDR3 nucleotide sequence: TGTGCCAGCAGCGTTAGGGGTGCCACCGGGGAGCTGTTTTTT. Translated, it gives CASSVRGATGELFF. The variable domain in full, with the rest retrieved from reference TRBV9 and TRBJ2-2, is DSGVTQTPKHLITATGQRVTLRCSPRSGDLSVYWYQQSLDQGLQFLIQYYNGEERAKGNILERFSAQQFPDLHSELNLSSLELGDSALYFCASSVRGATGELFFGEGSRLTVL.

CDR3 in amino acids: CASSISLQDTQYF. The CDR3 DNA follows: TGTGCCAGTAGTATAAGTTTACAGGATACGCAGTATTTT. The gene calls are TRBV19 and TRBJ2-3; no reliable D call. The length of the CDR3 is 13 residues. V was pared by 2 bases and J by 6 bases, with 9 bases between. The germline V gene encodes CDR1 LNHDA and CDR2 SQIVND (reference sequence).

This rearrangement joins TRBV28 to TRBJ1-6, with D perhaps matching TRBD1 (5 bases). Germline CDR1 reads MDHEN; CDR2 reads SYDVKM. The ends were cut back, 1 base at V and 11 bases at J, with 15 bases in the middle. The CDR3 is made up of 15 amino acids. This chain's CDR3 is CASSLSGLGLPPLHF. The CDR3 nucleotides read TGTGCCAGCAGTTTATCAGGGCTCGGTCTCCCACCCCTCCACTTT.

This chain uses TRBV19 with TRBJ2-1, with D hard to call. The V end was cut by 5 bases, the J end by 10 bases, with 9 bases between. The CDR3 is 11 amino acids. Germline V CDR1 and CDR2: LNHDA, SQIVND (reference sequence). The DNA of the CDR3 is TGTGCCAGTAGTCAGACATTAGAGCAGTTCTTC. It yields the protein CASSQTLEQFF.

The V and J genes are TRBV29-1 and TRBJ1-1; D may be TRBD1 (5 bases). The CDR3 covers 12 residues. Trimming shortened V by 4 bases and J by 4 bases, and 10 bases separated the two germline ends. Germline CDR1 is SQVTM and CDR2 is ANQGSEA. Here the CDR3 reads CSVVGVGTEAFF. The CDR3 DNA reads as TGCAGCGTTGTAGGGGTCGGCACTGAAGCTTTCTTT.

This clone was detected only a few times. The V and J genes are TRBV28 and TRBJ2-7, with D perhaps matching TRBD1 (5 bases). The germline V gene has CDR1 MDHEN and CDR2 SYDVKM. This CDR3 comprises 13 residues. V lost 7 bases and J 4 bases, leaving 14 bases between the germline ends. The CDR3 DNA is TGTGCCAGCAATTCGATTGGGGCTTACGAGCAGTACTTC. Protein: CASNSIGAYEQYF.

The chain employs TRBV7-3 and TRBJ2-3, with TRBD2 matching 13 bases. This CDR3 contains 16 residues. Germline V gene lookup returns CDR1 SGHTA and CDR2 FQGTGA. Trimming removed 4 bases from V and 6 bases from J; junction bases left unmatched: 7. CDR3 nucleotides: TGTGCCAGCAGCTCCTCGACTAGCGGGGGGTGGGATACGCAGTATTTT. Protein sequence: CASSSSTSGGWDTQYF.

The chain is built from TRBV4-3 and TRBJ1-6, with 7 bases aligning to TRBD1. The germline gives CDR1 LGHNA, CDR2 YSLEER. V was pared by 2 bases and J by 6 bases, with 10 bases of the junction left unmatched. There are 17 residues in the CDR3. In nucleotides, the CDR3 is TGCGCCAGCAGCCAAACCGGGACAGTGGCGAGTAATTCACCCCTCCACTTT. Encoded protein: CASSQTGTVASNSPLHF.

This clone is categorized as medium-sized. This sequence joins TRBV28 and TRBJ1-5, with TRBD1 matching 12 bases. The CDR3 contains 14 residues. The junction had 2 bases not matched to a gene; V was cut back by 6 bases and J by 5 bases. Germline CDR1 is MDHEN and CDR2 is SYDVKM. The CDR3 DNA reads TGTGCCAGCAGCCGGGACAGGGGGCATCAGCCCCAGCATTTT. Residues: CASSRDRGHQPQHF.

This clone was seen a few times. The rearrangement links TRBV5-6 to TRBJ1-6; the D gene is possibly TRBD1 (6 bases). Germline loops: CDR1 SGHDT, CDR2 YYEEEE. Trimming removed 1 base from V and 2 bases from J, with 16 bases in between. The CDR3 runs to 18 residues. In DNA form, the CDR3 reads TGTGCCAGCAGCTTGCCCACAGGGCGAGGAACCTATAATTCACCCCTCCACTTT. Translating it yields CASSLPTGRGTYNSPLHF.

This clone was seen only once. The V call is TRBV18, the J call TRBJ2-2; D not certain. Trimming took off 4 bases at V and 3 bases at J, with 9 bases between the two ends. The CDR3 has 14 residues. The V gene's germline CDR1 is KGHSH and CDR2 LQKENI. Here the CDR3 DNA reads TGTGCCAGCTCACTCCCCCCCGACACCGGGGAGCTGTTTTTT. It codes for CASSLPPDTGELFF.

CDR3 coding DNA: TGTGCCAGCAGCCTACAGGGGAGGGGAAACACCATATATTTT. Protein: CASSLQGRGNTIYF. The genes are TRBV7-8 and TRBJ1-3, with 7 bases lining up with TRBD1. The V segment lost 5 bases and the J segment 4 bases; nucleotides outside the gene matches: 5. The CDR3 is 14 residues long. Germline V gene lookup returns CDR1 SGHVS and CDR2 FQNEAQ. Together with reference TRBV7-8 and TRBJ1-3, the CDR3 gives the full variable domain: GAGVSQSPRYKVAKRGQDVALRCDPISGHVSLFWYQQALGQGPEFLTYFQNEAQLDKSGLPSDRFFAERPEGSVSTLKIQRTQQEDSAVYLCASSLQGRGNTIYFGEGSWLTVV.

The V gene is TRBV12-5, the J gene TRBJ2-2; 8 bases align to TRBD1. Trimming removed 2 bases from V and 5 bases from J; junction bases left unmatched: 4. Germline CDR1 and CDR2: LGHNT and FRNRAP. The CDR3 length is 15 residues. CDR3 in amino acids: CASGLQGAGTGELFF. CDR3 in DNA: TGTGCTAGTGGTTTGCAGGGGGCTGGGACCGGGGAGCTGTTTTTT. Full variable domain (missing parts from reference TRBV12-5 and TRBJ2-2): DARVTQTPRHKVTEMGQEVTMRCQPILGHNTVFWYRQTMMQGLELLAYFRNRAPLDDSGMPKDRFSAEMPDATLATLKIQPSEPRDSAVYFCASGLQGAGTGELFFGEGSRLTVL.

The J gene is TRBJ1-5, the V gene TRBV9; possible D gene TRBD1, 6 bases. V gave up 0 bases and J gave up 5 bases, with 12 bases separating them. The CDR3 is made up of 15 amino acids. CDR1 is SGDLS, CDR2 YYNGEE, per germline. In DNA form, the CDR3 reads TGTGCCAGCAGCGTAGGGACAGCAATTCATCAGCCCCAGCATTTT. This translates into CASSVGTAIHQPQHF.

The rearrangement joins TRBV6-1 to TRBJ1-6; 9 nucleotides agree with TRBD1. CDR3 length equals 15 residues. CDR1 is MNHNS and CDR2 is SASEGT in the germline V gene. Unmatched junction bases numbered 14, after V lost 7 bases and J lost 13 bases. The CDR3 DNA reads as TGTGCCAGCACCATTGGGGGGACAGGGTTTACCCCCCTCCACTTT. It codes for CASTIGGTGFTPLHF.

J is TRBJ2-2 and V is TRBV9, with 7 bases fitting TRBD2. The junction had 3 bases not matched to a gene; V was cut back by 3 bases and J by 1 base. Germline lookup yields CDR1 SGDLS and CDR2 YYNGEE. The CDR3 spans 15 residues. The DNA for the CDR3 is TGTGCCAGCAGCGGAAGCGGGGAGAACACCGGGGAGCTGTTTTTT. This codes for CASSGSGENTGELFF.

This chain joins TRBV25-1 and TRBJ2-7; D is unresolved. Trimming stripped 7 bases from V and 3 bases from J, with 7 bases between. CDR1 is MGHDK, CDR2 SYGVNS, per germline. This CDR3 has 11 residues. CDR3 sequence: CASNSFYEQYF. The CDR3 region has the DNA TGTGCCAGCAACAGTTTCTACGAGCAGTACTTC.